This T cell receptor beta chain was identified during a study of response to subunit inactivated influenza vaccine. Study findings and constraints: The authors proposed limited new T cell recruitment per seasonal influenza vaccination.

Comment on this clonotype: The antigen is not known.

TCRdb independently ran MiXCR on the RT-PCR reads; one entry per CDR3 protein. Altogether about 500,000 distinct CDR3 sequences are present, approximately 17% being singletons, with the ten largest covering around 3%. CDR1 LGHNA and CDR2 YNFKEQ come from the germline V gene. The length of the CDR3 is 19 residues. After removal of 3 bases from V and 0 bases from J, the junction contained 6 bases not matched to a gene. The chain combines TRBV4-2 with TRBJ2-3; 16 nucleotides line up with TRBD2. This TCR was recovered from a man aged 50-75 years who received an inactivated influenza vaccine. The sample was CD4+ T cells sorted from PBMCs, taken less than 30 months after vaccination. As DNA, the CDR3 is TGTGCCAGCAGCCAGGGGACTAGCGGGAGGGATCGTAGCACAGATACGCAGTATTTT. The encoded protein is CASSQGTSGRDRSTDTQYF.